These T cell receptor beta chains were read from a single sample in a study of PD-L1 blockade in urothelial cancer. Measured with immunoSEQ multiplex PCR; TCRdb has only the in-frame clones, and not every one. This table holds more than 80,000 clones, over 80% found once. The sample was PBMCs, taken around atezolizumab (anti-PD-L1) treatment. The receptor source for this set is a man between 65 and 85 years old with urothelial cancer. CDR3s include the opening cysteine and the closing phenylalanine or tryptophan. A D gene is named only where the DNA matches it firmly. Not every row has a clone size; where given, it reads once, few, many or a size class.

>TRBV9|NA|TRBJ1-2|NA
TGTGCCAGCAGCGTAGGACGTGCCGAGGCCTATGGCTACACCTTC
CASSVGRAEAYGYTF
>TRBV9|NA|TRBJ1-3|NA
TGTGCCAGCAGCGTAGCCGGGGAGCCTGGAAACACCATATATTTT
CASSVAGEPGNTIYF
>TRBV7-8|NA|TRBJ2-1|TRBD2
TGTGCCAGCAGCTTAGCGCTAGCGGGGGGACCGAGCTCCTACAATGAGCAGTTCTTC
CASSLALAGGPSSYNEQFF
>TRBV19|NA|TRBJ1-1|NA
TGTGCCAGCAGACAGGACCTCCGATCATCAGCTTTCTTT
CASRQDLRSSAFF
>TRBV11-2|NA|TRBJ2-7|NA
TGTGCCAGCAGCTTGGGGCCCGAGGCCTACGAGCAGTACTTC
CASSLGPEAYEQYF
>TRBV11-1|few|TRBJ1-2|NA
TGTGCCAGCAGCTTCGGGTTCCGTCAGGGCTACACCTTC
CASSFGFRQGYTF
>TRBV7-9|few|TRBJ2-1|TRBD1
TGTGCCAGTGGGCCAACAGGGGGCGATGAGCAGTTCTTC
CASGPTGGDEQFF
>TRBV9|NA|TRBJ2-1|NA
TGTGCCAGCAGCGCCTCCCCCCGGCGGGGCTCCTACAATGAGCAGTTCTTC
CASSASPRRGSYNEQFF
>TRBV4-1|NA|TRBJ2-7|TRBD2
TGCGCCAGCAGCCAAGCGTTACTAGCGGGAGTCGAGCAGTACTTC
CASSQALLAGVEQYF
>TRBV11-2|once|TRBJ1-1|TRBD1
TGTGCCAGCAGCCAAACAGGGGGGAACACTGAAGCTTTCTTT
CASSQTGGNTEAFF
>TRBV7-3|NA|TRBJ2-2|NA
TGTGCCAGCAGCTTCCAGGTGGGGGGGCCAGGCACCGGGGAGCTGTTTTTT
CASSFQVGGPGTGELFF